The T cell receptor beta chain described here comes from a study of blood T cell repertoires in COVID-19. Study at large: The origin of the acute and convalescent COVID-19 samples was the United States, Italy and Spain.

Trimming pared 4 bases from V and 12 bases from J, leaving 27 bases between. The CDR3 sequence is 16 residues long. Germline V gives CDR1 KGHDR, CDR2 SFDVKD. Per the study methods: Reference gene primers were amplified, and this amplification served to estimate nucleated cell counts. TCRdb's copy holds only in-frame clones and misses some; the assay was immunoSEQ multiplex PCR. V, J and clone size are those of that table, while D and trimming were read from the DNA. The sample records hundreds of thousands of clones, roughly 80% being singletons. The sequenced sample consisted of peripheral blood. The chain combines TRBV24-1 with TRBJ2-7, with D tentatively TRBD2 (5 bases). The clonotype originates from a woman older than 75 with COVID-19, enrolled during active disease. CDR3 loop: CATSESRGSTADRRYF. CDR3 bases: TGTGCCACCAGTGAAAGTAGAGGGTCGACTGCGGACCGAAGGTACTTC.